Below, one T cell receptor beta chain is given with its context. Its specificity is not known. The record originates from a study of shared clonotypes between healthy human individuals. Study-level points and caveats: Represented genetic and exposure-history diversity was restricted by having few donors.

The CDR3 runs 17 residues. Germline CDR1 and CDR2: MDHEN and SYDVKM. The germline V and J ends were trimmed by 2 bases and 3 bases, with 19 bases remaining between them. Study donors comprised healthy, HIV-negative adults devoid of recent acute infection or vaccination. Data came from immunoSEQ multiplex PCR; TCRdb stores just in-frame clones and leaves some out. This repertoire shows more than 200,000 clones, 60% to 70% found once; its top ten account for approximately 12%. This chain connects TRBV28 to TRBJ1-1; perhaps TRBD1 as D (5 bases). The material sequenced was memory CD4+ T cells sorted from blood. Subset: CD45RA-negative fraction. The source of this sequence is a man aged 25-45 years in good health. CDR3 amino acids: CASSLRLSGDRYTEAFF. CDR3 sequence (DNA): TGTGCCAGCAGTTTAAGGTTATCGGGCGACAGATACACTGAAGCTTTCTTT.